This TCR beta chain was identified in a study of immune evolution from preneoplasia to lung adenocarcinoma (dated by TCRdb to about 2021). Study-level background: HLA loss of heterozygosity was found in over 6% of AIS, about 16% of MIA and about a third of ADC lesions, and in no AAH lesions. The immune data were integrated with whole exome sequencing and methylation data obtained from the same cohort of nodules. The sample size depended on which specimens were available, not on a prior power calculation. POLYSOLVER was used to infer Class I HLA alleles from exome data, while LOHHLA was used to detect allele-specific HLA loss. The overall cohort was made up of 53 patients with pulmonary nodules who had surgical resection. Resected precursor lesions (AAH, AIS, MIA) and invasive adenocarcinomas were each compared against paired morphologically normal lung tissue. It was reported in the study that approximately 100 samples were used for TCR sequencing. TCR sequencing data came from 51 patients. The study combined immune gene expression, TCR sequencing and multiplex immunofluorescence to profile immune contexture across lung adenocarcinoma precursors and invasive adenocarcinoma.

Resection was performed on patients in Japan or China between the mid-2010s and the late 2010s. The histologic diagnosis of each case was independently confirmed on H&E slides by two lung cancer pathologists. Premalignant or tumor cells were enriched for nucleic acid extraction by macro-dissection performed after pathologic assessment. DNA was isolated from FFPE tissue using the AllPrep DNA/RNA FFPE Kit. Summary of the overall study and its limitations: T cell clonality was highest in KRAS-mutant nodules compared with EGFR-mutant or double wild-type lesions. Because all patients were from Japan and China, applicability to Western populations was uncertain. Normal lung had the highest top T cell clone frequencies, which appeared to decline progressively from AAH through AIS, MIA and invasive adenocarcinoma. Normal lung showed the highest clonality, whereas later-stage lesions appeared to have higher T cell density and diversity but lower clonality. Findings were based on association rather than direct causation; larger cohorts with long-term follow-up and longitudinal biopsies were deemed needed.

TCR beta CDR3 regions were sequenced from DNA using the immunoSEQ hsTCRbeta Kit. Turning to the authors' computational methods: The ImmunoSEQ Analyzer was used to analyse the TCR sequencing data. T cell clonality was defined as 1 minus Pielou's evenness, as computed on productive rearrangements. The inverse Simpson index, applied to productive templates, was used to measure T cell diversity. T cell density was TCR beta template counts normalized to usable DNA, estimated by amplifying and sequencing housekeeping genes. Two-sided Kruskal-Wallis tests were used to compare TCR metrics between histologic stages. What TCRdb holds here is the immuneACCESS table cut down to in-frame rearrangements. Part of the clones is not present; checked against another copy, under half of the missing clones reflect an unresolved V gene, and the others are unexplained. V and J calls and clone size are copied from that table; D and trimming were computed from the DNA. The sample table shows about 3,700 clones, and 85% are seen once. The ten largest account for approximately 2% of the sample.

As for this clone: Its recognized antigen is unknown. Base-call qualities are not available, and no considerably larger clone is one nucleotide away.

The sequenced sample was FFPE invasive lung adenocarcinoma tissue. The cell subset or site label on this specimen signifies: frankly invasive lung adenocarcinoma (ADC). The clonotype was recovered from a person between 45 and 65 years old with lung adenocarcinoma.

The CDR3 loop reads CASSSRGGYTF. The DNA reads as follows: TGTGCCAGCAGCTCCCGTGGTGGCTACACCTTC. The rearrangement joined TRBV6-5 to TRBJ1-2, with no D gene named confidently. Relative to germline, V is 6 bases shorter and J is 7 bases shorter, with 9 bases between their ends. The CDR3, from cysteine to phenylalanine, totals 11 residues. CDR3 DNA is the only sequence kept; it has 33 bases, read in frame from the first base. The germline V gene yields MNHEY for CDR1 and SVGAGI for CDR2.